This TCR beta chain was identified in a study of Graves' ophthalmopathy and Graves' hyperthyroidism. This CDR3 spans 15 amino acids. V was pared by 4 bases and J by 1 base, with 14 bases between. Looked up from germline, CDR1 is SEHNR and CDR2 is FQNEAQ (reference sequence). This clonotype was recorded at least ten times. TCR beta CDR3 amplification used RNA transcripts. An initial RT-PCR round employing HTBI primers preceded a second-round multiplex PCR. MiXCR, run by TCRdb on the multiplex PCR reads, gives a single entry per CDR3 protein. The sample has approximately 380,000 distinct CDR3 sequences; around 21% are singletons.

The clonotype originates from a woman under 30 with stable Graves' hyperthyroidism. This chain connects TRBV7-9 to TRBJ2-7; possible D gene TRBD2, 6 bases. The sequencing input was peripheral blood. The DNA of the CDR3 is TGTGCCAGCAGCTATTCCGGGACTGGTTCCTACGAGCAGTACTTC. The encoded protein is CASSYSGTGSYEQYF.